The 10 T cell receptor beta chains listed next were all sequenced from one sample in a study of T cell responses to AZD1222 COVID-19 vaccine. Profiling relied on immunoSEQ multiplex PCR, and the TCRdb table lists in-frame clones only, not all of them. This sample has 100,000 to 150,000 clones, with roughly 90% found just once. Sequences were derived from peripheral blood, sampled on day 0 of AZD1222 vaccination. The receptor set was obtained from an adult in good health.

The V gene is TRBV29-1, the J gene TRBJ1-2; the D gene is possibly TRBD1 (5 bases). The V end was cut by 6 bases, the J end by 3 bases, with 17 bases between. CDR3 length: 14 amino acids. Germline V gene sequence: CDR1 SQVTM, CDR2 ANQGSEA. The CDR3 sequence: CSVRGAASDYGYTF. The CDR3 nucleotides read TGCAGCGTCCGAGGGGCCGCCTCGGACTATGGCTACACCTTC.

V and J are TRBV7-9 and TRBJ1-6; 7 bases are a match to TRBD1. The V gene end was trimmed by 1 base and the J gene end by 3 bases; junction bases not matched to a gene: 9. CDR3 length: 18 amino acids. Germline V gene sequence: CDR1 SEHNR, CDR2 FQNEAQ (reference sequence). CDR3 residues: CASSLDRPGQHYNSPLHF. CDR3 nucleotide sequence: TGTGCCAGCAGCTTAGACAGACCGGGACAGCACTATAATTCACCCCTCCACTTT.

CDR3 sequence (DNA): TGTGCCAGTAGTATAGACGCAACAGGGGGCAATGGCTACACCTTC. Its translation is CASSIDATGGNGYTF. V usage is TRBV19 and J usage is TRBJ1-2; 9 bases match TRBD1. Trimming took 0 bases from V and 6 from J; bases not matched to a gene: 5. Germline CDR1 LNHDA, CDR2 SQIVND (reference sequence). The CDR3 is made up of 15 amino acids.

The chain employs TRBV30 and TRBJ2-2, with D possibly TRBD2 on 6 matching bases. V lost 2 bases and J lost 5, with 15 bases in between. The CDR3 has 15 residues. Germline assignment: CDR1 GTSNPN and CDR2 SVGIG (reference sequence). CDR3 in amino acids: CAWSTLTSRTGELFF. CDR3 coding DNA: TGTGCCTGGAGTACCCTGACTAGTCGGACCGGGGAGCTGTTTTTT.

Comment on this clone: The same CDR3 also results from other DNA sequences found in this sample. This sequence joins TRBV6-5 and TRBJ1-2; no reliable D call. Germline values: CDR1 MNHEY, CDR2 SVGAGI. The CDR3 is 14 residues long. Trimming pared 0 bases from V and 2 bases from J, leaving 7 bases between. The CDR3 region is CASSYSGPNYGYTF. CDR3 coding DNA: TGTGCCAGCAGTTACTCGGGTCCGAACTATGGCTACACCTTC.

The CDR3 protein is CSAEGNSPLHF. The CDR3 DNA follows: TGCAGTGCTGAGGGGAACTCACCCCTCCACTTT. This chain joins TRBV20-1 and TRBJ1-6, with a possible D match to TRBD1 (5 bases). Germline assignment: CDR1 DFQATT and CDR2 SNEGSKA (reference sequence). V gave up 5 bases and J gave up 10 bases, with 9 bases separating them. The CDR3 length is 11 residues.

The chain couples TRBV10-1 to TRBJ2-7; maybe TRBD1 (5 bases). V dropped 5 bases and J dropped 3 bases, with 14 bases sitting between them. The CDR3 consists of 14 residues. The germline V gene encodes CDR1 WNHNN and CDR2 SYGVQD (reference sequence). The CDR3 loop is CASSTTTEFYEQYF. DNA of the CDR3: TGCGCCAGCAGTACTACGACAGAATTCTACGAGCAGTACTTC.

The V and J genes are TRBV9 and TRBJ2-5; D is uncertain. CDR1 SGDLS and CDR2 YYNGEE come from the germline V gene. Trimming cost V 0 bases and J 3 bases, with 12 bases left between them. This CDR3 comprises 15 residues. In nucleotides, the CDR3 is TGTGCCAGCAGCGTAGCGCCTAACCGAGAAGAGACCCAGTACTTC. Protein: CASSVAPNREETQYF.

This clone has a single count. The V and J genes are TRBV20-1 and TRBJ1-1; tentatively, D is TRBD1 (5 bases). The CDR3 is 11 amino acids. Germline V lookup: CDR1 DFQATT, CDR2 SNEGSKA (reference sequence). Between the trimmed V and J ends, which lost 6 bases and 11 bases, there was a span of 16 bases. CDR3 in amino acids: CSASLGGGAFF. The CDR3 coding sequence is TGCAGTGCCTCCCTGGGGGGAGGCGCTTTCTTT.

The V and J genes are TRBV18 and TRBJ1-2; D may be TRBD1 (6 bases). Germline V gene data show CDR1 as KGHSH and CDR2 as LQKENI. Trimming removed 1 base from V and 4 bases from J, with 13 bases in between. The CDR3 has 15 amino acids. The CDR3 coding sequence is TGTGCCAGCTCACCACTACCGGACAGCGGCTATGGCTACACCTTC. It translates to CASSPLPDSGYGYTF. Full variable domain (missing parts from reference TRBV18 and TRBJ1-2): NAGVMQNPRHLVRRRGQEARLRCSPMKGHSHVYWYRQLPEEGLKFMVYLQKENIIDESGMPKERFSAEFPKEGPSILRIQQVVRGDSAAYFCASSPLPDSGYGYTFGSGTRLTVV.